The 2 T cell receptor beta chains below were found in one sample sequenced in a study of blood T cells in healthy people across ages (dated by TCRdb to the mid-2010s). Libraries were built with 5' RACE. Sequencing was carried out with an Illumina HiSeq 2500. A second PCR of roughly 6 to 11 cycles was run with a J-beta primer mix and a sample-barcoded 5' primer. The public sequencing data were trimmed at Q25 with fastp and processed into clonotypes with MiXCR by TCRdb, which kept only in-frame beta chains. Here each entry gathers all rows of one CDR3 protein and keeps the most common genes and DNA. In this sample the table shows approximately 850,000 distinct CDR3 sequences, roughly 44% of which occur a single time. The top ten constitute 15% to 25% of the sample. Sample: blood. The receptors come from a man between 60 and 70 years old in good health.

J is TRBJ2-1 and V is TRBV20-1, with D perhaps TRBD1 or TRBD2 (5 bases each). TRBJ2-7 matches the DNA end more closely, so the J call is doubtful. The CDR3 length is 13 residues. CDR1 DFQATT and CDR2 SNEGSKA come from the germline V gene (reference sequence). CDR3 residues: CSAHGDPGNEQYF. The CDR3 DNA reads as TGCAGTGCCCATGGGGACCCGGGGAATGAGCAGTACTTC.

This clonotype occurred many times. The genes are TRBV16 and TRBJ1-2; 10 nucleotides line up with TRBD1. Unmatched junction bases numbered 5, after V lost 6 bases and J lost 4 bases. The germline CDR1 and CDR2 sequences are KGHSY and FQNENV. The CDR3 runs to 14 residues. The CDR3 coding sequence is TGTGCCAGCAGTCCTAGGGACAGGGGCTATGGCTACACCTTC. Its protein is CASSPRDRGYGYTF. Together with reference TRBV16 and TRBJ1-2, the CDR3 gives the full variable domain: GEEVAQTPKHLVRGEGQKAKLYCAPIKGHSYVFWYQQVLKNEFKFLISFQNENVFDETGMPKERFSAKCLPNSPCSLEIQATKLEDSAVYFCASSPRDRGYGYTFGSGTRLTVV.